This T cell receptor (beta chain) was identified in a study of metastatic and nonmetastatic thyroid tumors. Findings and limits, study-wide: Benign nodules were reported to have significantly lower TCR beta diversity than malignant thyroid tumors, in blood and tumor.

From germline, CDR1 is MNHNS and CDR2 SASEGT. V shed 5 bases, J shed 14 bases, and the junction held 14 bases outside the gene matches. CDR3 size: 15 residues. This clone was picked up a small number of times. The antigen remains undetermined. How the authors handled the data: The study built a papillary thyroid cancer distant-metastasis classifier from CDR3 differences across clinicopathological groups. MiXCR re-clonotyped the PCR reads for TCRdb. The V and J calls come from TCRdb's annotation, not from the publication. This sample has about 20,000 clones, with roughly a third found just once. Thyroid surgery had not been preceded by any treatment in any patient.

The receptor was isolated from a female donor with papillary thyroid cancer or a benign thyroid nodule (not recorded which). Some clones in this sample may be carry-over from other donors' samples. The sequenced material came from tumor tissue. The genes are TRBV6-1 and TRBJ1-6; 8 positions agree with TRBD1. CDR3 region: CASSPFGQGASTLHF. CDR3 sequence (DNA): TGTGCCAGCAGTCCATTCGGACAGGGAGCATCTACCCTCCACTTT.